This T cell receptor beta chain was sequenced for a study of T cells in Graves' hyperthyroidism and ophthalmopathy (dated by TCRdb to between 2018 and 2020). In terms of the full investigation: Peripheral blood was collected at initial diagnosis, before any treatment. TCR V-J signatures able to tell the groups apart were searched for in a discovery cohort of some 97 patients, of whom 43 had Graves' ophthalmopathy and roughly 58 had stable Graves' hyperthyroidism. Prospective prediction of ophthalmopathy was tested in an independent validation cohort consisting of fewer than 20 hyperthyroidism patients and around 16 patients who later progressed to ophthalmopathy. The roughly 100 discovery patients were randomly divided into training and test sets at a 7:3 ratio. In several Graves' hyperthyroidism patients, the study also compared T-cell repertoires from thyroid tissue with T-cell repertoires from blood. After sampling, hyperthyroidism patients received methimazole starting at 30 mg daily, and ophthalmopathy patients received high-dose intravenous methylprednisolone. The paper reports TCR Vbeta CDR3 sequencing of over 130 peripheral blood samples: around 41 ophthalmopathy, fewer than 80 hyperthyroidism and approximately 17 progressor patients. On the study overall, not on this receptor specifically: Most expanded thyroid clonotypes (frequency above 0.001) were also detected in blood, a finding suggesting that blood repertoires may reflect thyroid immune responses. No statistical method was used to set the sample size in advance, and investigators knew the group allocation. In validation, the model predicted progression to ophthalmopathy with approximately 71% sensitivity and 72% to 85% specificity, a median of 6.5 months before onset. A 13 V-J signature model separated ophthalmopathy from stable hyperthyroidism, with approximately 87% sensitivity and 81.08% specificity in cross-validation and 80%/75% in testing.

A note on this clonotype: The antigen it binds to is not known. Base-call qualities are not available, and no considerably larger clone is one nucleotide away.

The TCR beta CDR3 regions were amplified from RNA transcripts. The TCR CDR3 was subjected to a first round of RT-PCR using the HTBI primer set and the Qiagen OneStep RT-PCR kit. Libraries were constructed in a second round of multiplex PCR, after which size selection and purification were performed. The libraries were sequenced on an Illumina HiSeq2000 using paired-end 100 bp reads. The paper's processing steps were these. SOAPnuke was used to process the raw data, removing reads that contained adapters or uncalled bases, had a mean Phred below 15, or lacked an exact match to the constant primer or identifier. COPE v1.2.5 was used to merge high-quality paired reads, and clonotypes were defined as unique nucleotide sequences. MiTCR v1.1 was used to align the clonotypes against IMGT TRBV, TRBD and TRBJ reference segments. The analysis was restricted to V-J combinations with a frequency above 0.0001, which together covered just over 99% of the repertoires. A TCS score was defined as the ratio of F50 (clonal expansion) to E x V (chaos), with BLOSUM62-based TCRdist applied between CDR3 peptides within each V-J. Welch's t-statistics and random forest reduced some 510 V-J features to 13, which were used in a naive Bayes classifier (R e1071). TCRdb cleaned the public reads at Q25 with fastp, built clones with MiXCR and kept in-frame beta chains. CDR3 protein duplicates are merged, each entry listing the most common genes and DNA. The V and J calls, along with clone size, are taken from TCRdb and not from the paper's own processing. The sample table records about 640,000 distinct CDR3 sequences; 20% to 25% of these occur just once. 34% of the sample goes to the ten largest clones.

The CDR3, from cysteine to phenylalanine, totals 16 residues. Of the read, only the CDR3 DNA is kept; its 48 bases are in frame from base 1. CDR1 and CDR2 are drawn from the germline V gene: SNHLY, FYNNEI. Relative to germline, V is 1 base shorter and J is 6 bases shorter, with 17 bases between their ends. Ophthalmopathy patients had moderately to severely active disease, Clinical Activity Score of at least 3, NOSPECS grade of at least 4, and duration under 3 months. Patients with uncontrolled infections, other autoimmune diseases, pregnancy or lactation were excluded. Diagnoses were based on clinical symptoms, serum thyroxine and TRAb, thyroid ultrasound and orbital computed tomography. PBMCs were separated from roughly 9.3 ml of fresh peripheral blood using Ficoll-Paque density gradient centrifugation. Trizol reagent was used to extract total RNA, and RNA quality was then checked on an Agilent 2100 Bioanalyzer.

Sample: blood. The clonotype comes from a man aged 25-40 years with Graves' ophthalmopathy. The sequence links TRBV2 to TRBJ2-3; the D region may be TRBD1 or TRBD2, each matching 6 bases equally. The encoded CDR3 is CASSEDGGRLLDTQYF. The DNA sequence is TGTGCCAGCAGTGAAGATGGGGGGCGATTATTGGATACGCAGTATTTT.